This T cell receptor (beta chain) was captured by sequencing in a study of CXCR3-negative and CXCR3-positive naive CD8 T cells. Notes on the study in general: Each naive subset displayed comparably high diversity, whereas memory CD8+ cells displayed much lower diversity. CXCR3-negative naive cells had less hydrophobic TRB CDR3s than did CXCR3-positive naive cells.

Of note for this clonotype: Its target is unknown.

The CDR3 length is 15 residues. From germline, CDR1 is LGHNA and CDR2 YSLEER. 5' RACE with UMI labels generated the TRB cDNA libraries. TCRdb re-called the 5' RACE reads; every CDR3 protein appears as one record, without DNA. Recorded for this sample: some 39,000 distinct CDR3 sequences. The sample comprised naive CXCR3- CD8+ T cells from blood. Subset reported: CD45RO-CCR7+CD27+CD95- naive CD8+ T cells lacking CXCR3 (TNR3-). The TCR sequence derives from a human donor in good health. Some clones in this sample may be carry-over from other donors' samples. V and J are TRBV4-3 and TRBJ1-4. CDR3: CASSQADGPYEKLFF.